The sample holds a few counts of the clone carrying this TCR beta chain. Its antigen is not known. The authors extracted RNA and reverse transcribed it into cDNA as the sequencing template. Profiling relied on immunoSEQ multiplex PCR, and the TCRdb table lists in-frame clones only, not all of them. The sample lists about 280,000 clones, 58% occurring once. As for treatment: oral pan-JAK inhibitor, 5-10 mg twice daily. Sampling of alopecia areata patients yielded lesional scalp punch biopsies as well as peripheral blood. Between the trimmed V and J ends, which lost 6 bases and 13 bases, there was a span of 19 bases. Germline V gene lookup returns CDR1 SNHLY and CDR2 FYNNEI. This CDR3 is 14 amino acids long. The data stem from a study of CD8+ T cells in alopecia areata. Study at large: Severity scoring for treated patients was based on the percentage of affected scalp area.

Study results and limitations: Clonality in lesional scalp, especially alopecia totalis/universalis, exceeded that of normal scalp. Tofacitinib yielded significantly lower scalp clonality and fewer expanded CD8+ clones among the top 100.

The rearrangement joins TRBV2 to TRBJ1-6, with a possible D match to TRBD1 (6 bases). This specimen consisted of CD4+ T cells sorted from blood, obtained at week 24, from a patient treated with tofacitinib. The source is a human donor with alopecia areata. CDR3 nucleotides: TGTGCCAGCAGCCCTTGGACCCAGGGGTCGCCCCTCCACTTT. Its protein product is CASSPWTQGSPLHF.